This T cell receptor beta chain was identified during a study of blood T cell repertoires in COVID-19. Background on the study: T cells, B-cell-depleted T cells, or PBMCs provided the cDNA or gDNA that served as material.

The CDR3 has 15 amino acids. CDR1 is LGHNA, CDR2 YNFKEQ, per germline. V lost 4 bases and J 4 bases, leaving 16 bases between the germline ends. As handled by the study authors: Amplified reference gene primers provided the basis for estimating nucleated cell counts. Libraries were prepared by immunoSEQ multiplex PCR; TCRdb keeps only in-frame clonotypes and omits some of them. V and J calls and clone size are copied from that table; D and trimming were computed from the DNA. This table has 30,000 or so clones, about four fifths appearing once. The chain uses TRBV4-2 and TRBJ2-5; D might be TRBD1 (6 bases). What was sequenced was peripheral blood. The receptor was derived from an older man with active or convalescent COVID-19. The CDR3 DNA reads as TGTGCCAGCAGCCCGCACAGGGAAGGAGGAGAGACCCAGTACTTC. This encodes CASSPHREGGETQYF.